The T cell receptor beta chain under discussion was sequenced for a study of OX40 agonist ivuxolimab in advanced cancers. As for the study more broadly: Ivuxolimab, which targeted the costimulatory receptor OX40 (CD134), was an agonistic, fully human IgG2 monoclonal antibody. The purpose of peripheral TCRbeta sequencing was to test whether ivuxolimab changed TCR sequence diversity and led to clonal T-cell expansion. Intravenous ivuxolimab was administered to patients every 2 weeks at six dose levels: 0.01, 0.1, 0.3, 1.5, 3 and 10 mg/kg. Partial responses occurred in three dose-escalation patients: two with cutaneous melanoma and one with hepatocellular carcinoma. Patients were allowed to have had prior anti-PD-1, anti-PD-L1 or anti-CTLA-4 therapy, and approximately 40% of the dose-escalation patients had been treated with checkpoint inhibitors. In the dose-escalation cohort, 70% to 90% of patients were male, and the mean age was roughly 60 years with a range of roughly 20 to 79. The paper describes the monotherapy dose-escalation part (N ≈ 52 patients) of the phase I trial of ivuxolimab. Of the 50 to 55 dose-escalation patients, hepatocellular carcinoma was present in approximately 20, melanoma in some 15, renal cell carcinoma in 9 and head and neck cancer in 9.

The trial excluded patients who had a history of autoimmune disease or who were on systemic immunosuppression. Peripheral blood for TCR sequencing was collected from all dose cohorts at baseline, on cycle 4 day 1, and on cycle 7 day 1. The samples were drawn from a first-in-human, open-label, multicenter phase I dose-escalation trial of ivuxolimab. Adults with locally advanced or metastatic melanoma, renal cell, hepatocellular, or head and neck squamous cell carcinoma were enrolled in the trial. Before TCR sequencing, CD4+ and CD8+ T cells were separately sorted from peripheral blood. Reading from cysteine to phenylalanine, the CDR3 counts 16 amino acids. Left in the record is the CDR3 DNA by itself, 48 bases read in frame from the first base. V and J are trimmed by 5 bases and 1 base, and the gene matches miss 4 bases of the junction. Based on the germline V gene, the CDR1 and CDR2 sequences are SGHTA and FQGTGA.

Study-wide findings and limitations: The antigen specificity of the peripheral T cells that underwent clonal expansion was not determined. After ivuxolimab, more expanded clones were found on average in CD8+ T cells than in CD4+ T cells. In partial responders in the 0.1-3.0 mg/kg groups, normalized peripheral clonal expansion was found to be among the lowest, especially among CD8+ T cells. Low levels of normalized T-cell clonal expansion were also seen in some patients who did not respond. At doses of 0.1 to 3.0 mg/kg, clonal expansion of both CD4+ and CD8+ blood T cells was observed from baseline to week 6.

For sequencing of the TCRbeta CDR3 region, genomic DNA was extracted from the sorted cells. TCRbeta CDR3 regions were sequenced using the immunoSEQ Assay. TCRdb took this table from immuneACCESS and kept in-frame rearrangements with V and J called. Such tables lack part of the clones; where checked against another copy, unresolved V genes explain under half of the gap, and the rest is unexplained. Counted in this sample were under 90,000 clones; around 83% of them appeared once. The ten largest clones represent 0.2% to 0.25% of the sample. The table lists this clone with a few counts. Its recognized antigen is unknown. No base-level quality is on record; no much larger clone is a single base apart.

Sequencing was performed on CD4+ or CD8+ T cells sorted from blood, taken in a trial of the OX40 agonist ivuxolimab. The V gene is TRBV7-3 and the J gene is TRBJ2-6; the central 8 bases match TRBD2. The receptor's source is an adult with an advanced solid tumor such as melanoma, head and neck, liver or kidney cancer. Here the CDR3 is given as CASSTSGGSGANVLTF. The sequenced DNA is TGTGCCAGCAGCACTAGCGGAGGTTCTGGGGCCAACGTCCTGACTTTC.